The rows below give T cell receptor beta chains drawn from one sample of a study of blood T cell repertoires in COVID-19. Clones were read by immunoSEQ multiplex PCR, and TCRdb kept only the in-frame ones, dropping some. This repertoire shows 75,000 to 85,000 clones, 86% found once; its top ten account for about 18%. Sequenced material: peripheral blood. These receptor sequences come from a human donor in a cohort sampled during active COVID-19. Both conserved end residues are part of each CDR3. The D gene is left open where the match is weak. For some rows the clone size is stated as once, few or many, or as a class when expanded; others skip it.

CDR3	DNA	V	size	J	D
CASSLETGTTYEQYF	TGCGCCAGCAGCTTGGAAACCGGGACTACCTACGAGCAGTACTTC	TRBV5-1	-	TRBJ2-7	TRBD2
CASSSSGGTSNQPQHF	TGTGCCAGCTCATCTTCAGGGGGGACCAGCAATCAGCCCCAGCATTTT	TRBV18	-	TRBJ1-5	TRBD1
CASKGGWSDYEQYF	TGTGCCAGCAAAGGGGGCTGGTCGGACTACGAGCAGTACTTC	TRBV28	-	TRBJ2-7	TRBD1
CASSAGSGMNTEAFF	TGCGCCAGCAGTGCGGGGTCGGGCATGAACACTGAAGCTTTCTTT	TRBV5-1	-	TRBJ1-1	-
CASSSATVSSYEQYF	TGTGCCAGCAGCTCCGCCACTGTAAGCTCCTACGAGCAGTACTTC	TRBV3-1/TRBV3-2	-	TRBJ2-7	-
CASSPKVGASTDTQYF	TGTGCCAGCAGCCCCAAGGTGGGGGCAAGCACAGATACGCAGTATTTT	TRBV7-3	-	TRBJ2-3	-
CASRPSGSGRVGRNEQFF	TGCGCCAGCAGGCCTTCCGGTAGCGGGAGGGTGGGTAGAAATGAGCAGTTCTTC	TRBV5-1	once	TRBJ2-1	TRBD2
CASSSMTGGTYEQYF	TGCGCCAGCAGCTCAATGACAGGGGGTACCTACGAGCAGTACTTC	TRBV5-1	once	TRBJ2-7	TRBD1
CASSVGLAGGETQYF	TGTGCCAGCAGCGTAGGGCTAGCGGGGGGGGAGACCCAGTACTTC	TRBV9	-	TRBJ2-5	TRBD2
CASSFTSGSGEQFF	TGTGCCAGCAGCTTCACTAGCGGGAGTGGTGAGCAGTTCTTC	TRBV7-2	-	TRBJ2-1	TRBD2
CASSVRDRAVNSPLHF	TGTGCCAGCAGCGTCCGGGACAGAGCTGTTAATTCACCCCTCCACTTT	TRBV5-6	-	TRBJ1-6	TRBD1